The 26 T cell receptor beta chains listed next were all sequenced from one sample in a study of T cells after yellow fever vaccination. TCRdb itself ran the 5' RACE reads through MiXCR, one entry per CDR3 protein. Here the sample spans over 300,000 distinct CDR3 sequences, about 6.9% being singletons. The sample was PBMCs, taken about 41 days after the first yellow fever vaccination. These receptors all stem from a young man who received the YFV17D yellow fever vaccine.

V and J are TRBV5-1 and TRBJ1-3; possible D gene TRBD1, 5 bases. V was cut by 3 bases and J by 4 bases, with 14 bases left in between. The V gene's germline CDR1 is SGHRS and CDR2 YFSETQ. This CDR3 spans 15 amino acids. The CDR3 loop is CASSYQGLGGNTIYF. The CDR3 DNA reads TGCGCCAGCAGCTACCAGGGTCTCGGAGGAAACACCATATATTTT. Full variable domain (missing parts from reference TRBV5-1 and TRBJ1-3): KAGVTQTPRYLIKTRGQQVTLSCSPISGHRSVSWYQQTPGQGLQFLFEYFSETQRNKGNFPGRFSGRQFSNSRSEMNVSTLELGDSALYLCASSYQGLGGNTIYFGEGSWLTVV.

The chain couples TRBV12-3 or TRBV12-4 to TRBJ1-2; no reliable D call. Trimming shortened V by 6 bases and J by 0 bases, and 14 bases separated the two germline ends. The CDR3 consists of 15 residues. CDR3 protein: CASSPVEGTNYGYTF. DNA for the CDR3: TGTGCCAGCAGCCCCGTAGAAGGAACTAACTATGGCTACACCTTC.

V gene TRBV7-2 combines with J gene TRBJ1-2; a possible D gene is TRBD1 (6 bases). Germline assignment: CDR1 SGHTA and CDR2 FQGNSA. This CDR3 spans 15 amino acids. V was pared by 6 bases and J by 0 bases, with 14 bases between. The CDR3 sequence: CASSPGGRSNYGYTF. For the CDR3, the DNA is TGTGCCAGCAGTCCGGGGGGCCGATCTAACTATGGCTACACCTTC.

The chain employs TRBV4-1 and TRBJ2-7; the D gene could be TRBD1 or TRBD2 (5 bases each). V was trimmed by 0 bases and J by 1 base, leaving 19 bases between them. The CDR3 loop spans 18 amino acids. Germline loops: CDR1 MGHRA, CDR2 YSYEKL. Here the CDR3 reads CASSQDLTGRQWSYEQYV. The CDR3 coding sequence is TGCGCCAGCAGCCAAGATCTAACGGGGCGTCAATGGTCCTACGAGCAGTACGTC.

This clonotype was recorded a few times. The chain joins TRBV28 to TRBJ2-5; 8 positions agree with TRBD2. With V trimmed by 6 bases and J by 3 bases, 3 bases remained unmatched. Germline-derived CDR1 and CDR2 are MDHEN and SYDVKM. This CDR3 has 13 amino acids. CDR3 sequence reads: CASSRGGKETQYF. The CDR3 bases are TGTGCCAGCAGCCGGGGGGGGAAAGAGACCCAGTACTTC.

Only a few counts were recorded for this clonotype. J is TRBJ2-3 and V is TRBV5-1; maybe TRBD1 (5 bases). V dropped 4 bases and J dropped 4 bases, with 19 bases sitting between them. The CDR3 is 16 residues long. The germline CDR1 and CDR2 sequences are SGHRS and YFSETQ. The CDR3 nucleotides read TGCGCCAGCAGCCAAGGTGGCAGGGCGAGCCCAGATACGCAGTATTTT. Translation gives CASSQGGRASPDTQYF.

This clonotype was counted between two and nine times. CDR3 residues: CASSFAQISSYEQYF. CDR3 coding DNA: TGTGCCAGCAGCTTTGCCCAGATCAGTTCCTACGAGCAGTACTTC. This chain links TRBV7-2 with TRBJ2-7; D is undetermined. Germline lookup yields CDR1 SGHTA and CDR2 FQGNSA. V lost 3 bases, J lost 1 base, and 13 bases lay in between. The CDR3 extends over 15 amino acids.

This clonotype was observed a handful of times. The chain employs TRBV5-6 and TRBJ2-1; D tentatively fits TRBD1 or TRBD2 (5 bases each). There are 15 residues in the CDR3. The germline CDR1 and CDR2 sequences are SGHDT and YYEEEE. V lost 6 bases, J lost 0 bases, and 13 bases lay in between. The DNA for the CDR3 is TGTGCCAGCACCCCGGGACCGAGCTCCTACAATGAGCAGTTCTTC. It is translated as CASTPGPSSYNEQFF.

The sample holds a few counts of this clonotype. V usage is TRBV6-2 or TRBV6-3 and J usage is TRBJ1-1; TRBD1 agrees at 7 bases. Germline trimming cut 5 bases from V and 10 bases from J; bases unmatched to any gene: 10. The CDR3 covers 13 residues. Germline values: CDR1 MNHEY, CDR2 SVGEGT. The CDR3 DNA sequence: TGTGCCAGCAGTCTTCAGGGGGAAATGGTAGCTTTCTTT. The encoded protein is CASSLQGEMVAFF.

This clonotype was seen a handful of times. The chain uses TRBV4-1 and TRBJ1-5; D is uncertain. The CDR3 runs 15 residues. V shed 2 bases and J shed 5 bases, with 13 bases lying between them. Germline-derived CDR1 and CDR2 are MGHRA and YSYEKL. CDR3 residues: CASSQTQDRYQPQHF. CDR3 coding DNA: TGCGCCAGCAGCCAAACCCAAGACCGATATCAGCCCCAGCATTTT.

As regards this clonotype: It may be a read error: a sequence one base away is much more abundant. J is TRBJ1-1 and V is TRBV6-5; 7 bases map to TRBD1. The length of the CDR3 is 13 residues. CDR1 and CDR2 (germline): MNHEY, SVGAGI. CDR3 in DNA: TGTGCCAGCAGTTTGTACAGGGGCACTGAAGCTGTCTTT. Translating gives CASSLYRGTEAVF.

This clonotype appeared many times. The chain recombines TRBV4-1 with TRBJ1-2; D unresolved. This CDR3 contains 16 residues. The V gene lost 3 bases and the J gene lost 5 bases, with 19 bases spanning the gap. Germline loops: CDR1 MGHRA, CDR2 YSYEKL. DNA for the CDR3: TGCGCCAGCAGCCAGAGCTCGTTGGACGGATTATATGGCTACACCTTC. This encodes CASSQSSLDGLYGYTF.

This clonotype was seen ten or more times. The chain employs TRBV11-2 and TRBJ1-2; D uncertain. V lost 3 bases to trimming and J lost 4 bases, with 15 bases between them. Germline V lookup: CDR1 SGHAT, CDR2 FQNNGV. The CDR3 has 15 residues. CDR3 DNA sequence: TGTGCCAGCAGCTTCCGTGACCGCGGGGTCTATGGCTACACCTTC. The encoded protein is CASSFRDRGVYGYTF.

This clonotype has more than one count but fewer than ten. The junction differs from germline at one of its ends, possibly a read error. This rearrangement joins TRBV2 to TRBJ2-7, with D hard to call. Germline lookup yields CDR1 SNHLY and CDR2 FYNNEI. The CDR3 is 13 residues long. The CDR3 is CASSARTSDEQYF. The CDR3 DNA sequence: TGTGCCAGCAGTGCGAGGACCTCCGACGAGCAGTACTTC.

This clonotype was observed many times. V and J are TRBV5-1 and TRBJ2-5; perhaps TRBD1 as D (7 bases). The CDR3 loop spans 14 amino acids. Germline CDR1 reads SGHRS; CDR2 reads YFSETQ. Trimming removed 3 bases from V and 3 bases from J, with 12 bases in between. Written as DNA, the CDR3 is TGCGCCAGCAGCTCCCAGGGGGGAGAAGAGACCCAGTACTTC. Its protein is CASSSQGGEETQYF.

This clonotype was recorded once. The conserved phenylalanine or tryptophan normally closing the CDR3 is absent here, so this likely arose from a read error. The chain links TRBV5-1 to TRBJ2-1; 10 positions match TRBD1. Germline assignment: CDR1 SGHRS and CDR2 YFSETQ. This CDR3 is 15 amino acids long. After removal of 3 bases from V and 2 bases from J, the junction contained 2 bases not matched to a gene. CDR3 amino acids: CASSSGTGAYNEQFL. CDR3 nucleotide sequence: TGCGCCAGCAGCTCCGGGACAGGGGCCTACAATGAGCAGTTCCTC.

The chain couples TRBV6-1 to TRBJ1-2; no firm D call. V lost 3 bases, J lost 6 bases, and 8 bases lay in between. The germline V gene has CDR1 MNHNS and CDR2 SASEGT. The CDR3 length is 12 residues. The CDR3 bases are TGTGCCAGCAGTGACCCGGTCAATGGCTACACCTTC. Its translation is CASSDPVNGYTF.

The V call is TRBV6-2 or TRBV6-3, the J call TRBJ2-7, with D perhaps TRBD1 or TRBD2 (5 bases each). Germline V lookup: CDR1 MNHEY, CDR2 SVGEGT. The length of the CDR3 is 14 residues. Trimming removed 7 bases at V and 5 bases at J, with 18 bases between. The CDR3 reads CASTPLRDVHEQYF. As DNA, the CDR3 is TGTGCCAGCACCCCGCTCCGGGACGTCCACGAGCAGTACTTC.

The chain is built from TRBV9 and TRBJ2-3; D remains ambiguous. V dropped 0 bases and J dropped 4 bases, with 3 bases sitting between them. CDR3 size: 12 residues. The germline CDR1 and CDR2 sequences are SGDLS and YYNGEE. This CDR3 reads CASSVGADTQYF. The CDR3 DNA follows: TGTGCCAGCAGCGTAGGGGCAGATACGCAGTATTTT.

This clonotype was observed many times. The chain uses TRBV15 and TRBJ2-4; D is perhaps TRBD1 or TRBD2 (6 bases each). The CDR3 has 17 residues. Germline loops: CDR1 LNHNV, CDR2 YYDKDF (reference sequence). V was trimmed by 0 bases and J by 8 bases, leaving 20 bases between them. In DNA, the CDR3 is TGTGCCACCAGCAGAGATAAGTTGGGACACCCGGGGGACATTCAGTACTTC. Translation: CATSRDKLGHPGDIQYF.

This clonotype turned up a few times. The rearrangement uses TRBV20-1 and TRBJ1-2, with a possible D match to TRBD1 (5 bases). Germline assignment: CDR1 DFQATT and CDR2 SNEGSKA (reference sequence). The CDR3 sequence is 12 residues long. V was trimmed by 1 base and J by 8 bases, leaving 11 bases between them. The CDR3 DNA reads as TGCAGTGCTAGAGTCAGGGTGATCGGCTACACCTTC. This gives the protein CSARVRVIGYTF.

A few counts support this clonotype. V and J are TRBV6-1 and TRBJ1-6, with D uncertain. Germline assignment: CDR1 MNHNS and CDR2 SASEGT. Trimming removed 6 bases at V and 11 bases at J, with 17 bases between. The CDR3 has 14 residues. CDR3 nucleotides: TGTGCCAGCAGAGGTCTAGTCAACTGGGCACCCCTCCACTTT. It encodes CASRGLVNWAPLHF.

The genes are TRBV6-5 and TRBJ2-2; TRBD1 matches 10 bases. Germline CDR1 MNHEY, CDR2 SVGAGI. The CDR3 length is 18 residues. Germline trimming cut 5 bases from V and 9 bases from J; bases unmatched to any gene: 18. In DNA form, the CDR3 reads TGTGCCAGCAGTCGAAACTTCTGGACAGGGGGAAGCTACAGGGAGCTGTTTTTT. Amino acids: CASSRNFWTGGSYRELFF.

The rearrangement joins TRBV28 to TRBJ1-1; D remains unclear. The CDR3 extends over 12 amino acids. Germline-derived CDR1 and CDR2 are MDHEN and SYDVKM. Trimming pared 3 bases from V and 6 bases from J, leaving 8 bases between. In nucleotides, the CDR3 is TGTGCCAGCAGTTTTCATAGGGCTGAAGCTTTCTTT. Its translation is CASSFHRAEAFF.

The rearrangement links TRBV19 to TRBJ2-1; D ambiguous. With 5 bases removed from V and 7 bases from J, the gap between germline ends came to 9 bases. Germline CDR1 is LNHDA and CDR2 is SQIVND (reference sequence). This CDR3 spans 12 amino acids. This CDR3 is CASSLRLNEQFF. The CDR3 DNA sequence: TGTGCCAGTAGTCTAAGGCTGAATGAGCAGTTCTTC.

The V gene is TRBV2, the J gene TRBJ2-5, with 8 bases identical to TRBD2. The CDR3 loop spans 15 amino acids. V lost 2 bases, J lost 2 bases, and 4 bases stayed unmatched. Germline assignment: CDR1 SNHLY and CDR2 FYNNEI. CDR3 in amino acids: CASSESGGVQETQYF. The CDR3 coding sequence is TGTGCCAGCAGTGAAAGCGGGGGCGTACAAGAGACCCAGTACTTC.